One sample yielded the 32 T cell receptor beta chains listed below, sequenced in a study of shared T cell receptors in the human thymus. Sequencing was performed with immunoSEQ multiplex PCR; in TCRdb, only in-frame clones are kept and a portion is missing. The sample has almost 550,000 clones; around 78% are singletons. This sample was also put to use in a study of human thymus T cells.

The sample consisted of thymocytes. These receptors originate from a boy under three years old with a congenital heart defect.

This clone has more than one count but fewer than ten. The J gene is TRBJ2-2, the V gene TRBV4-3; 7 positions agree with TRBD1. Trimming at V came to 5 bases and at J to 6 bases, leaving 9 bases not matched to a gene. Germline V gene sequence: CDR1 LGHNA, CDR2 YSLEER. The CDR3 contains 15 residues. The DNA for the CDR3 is TGCGCCAGCAGCATGGTCGGGACAGCATCCGGGGAGCTGTTTTTT. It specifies CASSMVGTASGELFF.

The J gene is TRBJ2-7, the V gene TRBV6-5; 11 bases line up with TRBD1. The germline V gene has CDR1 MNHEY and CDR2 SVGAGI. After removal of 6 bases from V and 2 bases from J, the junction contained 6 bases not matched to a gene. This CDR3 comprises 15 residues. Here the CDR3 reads CASRQTGQGAYEQYF. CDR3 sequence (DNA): TGTGCCAGCAGACAAACGGGACAGGGGGCCTACGAGCAGTACTTC.

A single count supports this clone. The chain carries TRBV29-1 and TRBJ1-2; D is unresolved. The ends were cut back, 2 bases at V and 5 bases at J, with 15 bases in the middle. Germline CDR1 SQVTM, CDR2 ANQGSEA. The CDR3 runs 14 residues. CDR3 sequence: CSVEWRHHSYGYTF. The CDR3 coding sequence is TGCAGCGTTGAATGGCGACACCATTCTTATGGCTACACCTTC.

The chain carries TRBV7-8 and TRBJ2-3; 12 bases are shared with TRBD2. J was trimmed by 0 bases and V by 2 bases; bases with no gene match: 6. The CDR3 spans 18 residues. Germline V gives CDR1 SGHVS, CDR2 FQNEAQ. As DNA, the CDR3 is TGTGCCAGCAGCTTATCACCTAGCGGGAGGGTGAGCACAGATACGCAGTATTTT. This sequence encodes CASSLSPSGRVSTDTQYF.

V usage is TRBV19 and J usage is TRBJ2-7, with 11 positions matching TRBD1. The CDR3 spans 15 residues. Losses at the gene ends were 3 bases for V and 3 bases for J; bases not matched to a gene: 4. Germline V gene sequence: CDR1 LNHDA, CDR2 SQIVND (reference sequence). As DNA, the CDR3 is TGTGCCAGTAGTATTTTGGGGACAGGGGGCTACGAGCAGTACTTC. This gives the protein CASSILGTGGYEQYF.

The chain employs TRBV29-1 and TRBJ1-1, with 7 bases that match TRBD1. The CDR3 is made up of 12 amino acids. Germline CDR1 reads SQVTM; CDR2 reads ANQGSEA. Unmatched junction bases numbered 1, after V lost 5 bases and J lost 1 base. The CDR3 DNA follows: TGCAGCGTTAGGGGGCAGAACACTGAAGCTTTCTTT. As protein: CSVRGQNTEAFF. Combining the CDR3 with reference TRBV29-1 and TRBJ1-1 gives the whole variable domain SAVISQKPSRDICQRGTSLTIQCQVDSQVTMMFWYRQQPGQSLTLIATANQGSEATYESGFVIDKFPISRPNLTFSTLTVSNMSPEDSSIYLCSVRGQNTEAFFGQGTRLTVV.

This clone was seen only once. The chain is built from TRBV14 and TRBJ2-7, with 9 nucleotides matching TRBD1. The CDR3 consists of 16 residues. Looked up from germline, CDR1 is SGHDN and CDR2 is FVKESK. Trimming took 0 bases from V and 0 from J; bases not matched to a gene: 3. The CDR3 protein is CASSQDPGQGSYEQYF. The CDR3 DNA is TGTGCCAGCAGCCAAGACCCGGGACAGGGCTCCTACGAGCAGTACTTC.

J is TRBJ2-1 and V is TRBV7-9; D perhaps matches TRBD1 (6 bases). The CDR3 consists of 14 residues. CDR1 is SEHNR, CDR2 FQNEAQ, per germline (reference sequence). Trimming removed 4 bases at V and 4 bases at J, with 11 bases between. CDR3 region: CASSYGTNYNEQFF. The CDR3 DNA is TGTGCCAGCAGCTACGGGACAAATTACAATGAGCAGTTCTTC.

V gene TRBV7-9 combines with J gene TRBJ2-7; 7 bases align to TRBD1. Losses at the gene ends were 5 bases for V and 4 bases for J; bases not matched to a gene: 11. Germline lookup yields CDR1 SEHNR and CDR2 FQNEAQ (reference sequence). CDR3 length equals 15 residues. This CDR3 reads CASSPGVGGKYEQYF. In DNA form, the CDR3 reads TGTGCCAGCAGCCCCGGGGTAGGGGGCAAATACGAGCAGTACTTC.

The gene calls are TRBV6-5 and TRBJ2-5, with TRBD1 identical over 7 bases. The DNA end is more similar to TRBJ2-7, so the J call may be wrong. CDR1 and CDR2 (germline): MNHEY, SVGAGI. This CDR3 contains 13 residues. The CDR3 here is CASSRGQPYEQYF. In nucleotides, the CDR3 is TGTGCCAGCAGTAGGGGACAGCCCTACGAGCAGTACTTC.

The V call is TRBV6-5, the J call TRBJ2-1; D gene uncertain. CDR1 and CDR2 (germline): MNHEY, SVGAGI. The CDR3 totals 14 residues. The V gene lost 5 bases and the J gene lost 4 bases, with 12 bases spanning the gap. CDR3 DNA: TGTGCCAGCAGTCATAGACGGGTGTACAATGAGCAGTTCTTC. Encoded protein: CASSHRRVYNEQFF.

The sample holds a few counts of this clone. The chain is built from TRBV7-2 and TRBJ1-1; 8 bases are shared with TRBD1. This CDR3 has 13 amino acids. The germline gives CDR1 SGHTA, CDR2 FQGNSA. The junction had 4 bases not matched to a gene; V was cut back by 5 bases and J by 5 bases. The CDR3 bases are TGTGCCAGCAGCCGGACAGGGCAGACTGAAGCTTTCTTT. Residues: CASSRTGQTEAFF.

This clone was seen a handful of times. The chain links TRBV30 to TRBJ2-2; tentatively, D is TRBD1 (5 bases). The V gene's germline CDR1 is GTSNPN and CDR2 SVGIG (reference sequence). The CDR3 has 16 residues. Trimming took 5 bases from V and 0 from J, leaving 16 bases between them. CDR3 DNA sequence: TGTGCCTGGGTCGCCTGTGACAGTCCGAACACCGGGGAGCTGTTTTTT. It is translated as CAWVACDSPNTGELFF.

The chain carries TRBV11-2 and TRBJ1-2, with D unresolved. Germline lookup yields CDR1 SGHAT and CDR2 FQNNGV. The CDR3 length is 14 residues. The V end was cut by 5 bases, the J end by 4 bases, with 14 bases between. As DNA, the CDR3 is TGTGCCAGCAGCCCCAGAGGGCTGGCCTATGGCTACACCTTC. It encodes CASSPRGLAYGYTF.

CDR3 in amino acids: CASSKKKGGQGTEAFF. CDR3 nucleotide sequence: TGTGCCAGCAGCAAAAAGAAAGGAGGGCAGGGCACTGAAGCTTTCTTT. The chain employs TRBV21-1 and TRBJ1-1. TRBV21-1 is termed a pseudogene. CDR3 length equals 16 residues.

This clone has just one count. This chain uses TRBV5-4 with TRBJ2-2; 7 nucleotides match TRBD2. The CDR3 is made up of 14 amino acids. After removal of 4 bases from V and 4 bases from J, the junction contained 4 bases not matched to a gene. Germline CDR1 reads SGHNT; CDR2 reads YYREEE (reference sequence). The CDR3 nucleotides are TGTGCCAGCAGCCCGGGGGGATTCACCGGGGAGCTGTTTTTT. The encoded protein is CASSPGGFTGELFF. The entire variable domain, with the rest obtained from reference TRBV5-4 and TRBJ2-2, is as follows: ETGVTQSPTHLIKTRGQQVTLRCSSQSGHNTVSWYQQALGQGPQFIFQYYREEENGRGNFPPRFSGLQFPNYSSELNVNALELDDSALYLCASSPGGFTGELFFGEGSRLTVL.

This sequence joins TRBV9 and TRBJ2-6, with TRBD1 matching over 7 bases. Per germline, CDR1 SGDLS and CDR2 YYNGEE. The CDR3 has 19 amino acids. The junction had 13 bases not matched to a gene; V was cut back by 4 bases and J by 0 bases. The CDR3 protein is CASSKRDSTYYSGANVLTF. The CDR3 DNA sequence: TGTGCCAGCAGCAAAAGGGACAGTACTTATTACTCTGGGGCCAACGTCCTGACTTTC.

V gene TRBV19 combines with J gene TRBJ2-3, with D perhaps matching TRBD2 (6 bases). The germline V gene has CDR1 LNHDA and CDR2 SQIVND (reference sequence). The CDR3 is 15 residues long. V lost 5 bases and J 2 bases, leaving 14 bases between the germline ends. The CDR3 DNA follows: TGTGCCAGTAGTTTGGAGGGAGGATTCACAGATACGCAGTATTTT. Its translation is CASSLEGGFTDTQYF. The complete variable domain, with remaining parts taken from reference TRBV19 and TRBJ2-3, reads DGGITQSPKYLFRKEGQNVTLSCEQNLNHDAMYWYRQDPGQGLRLIYYSQIVNDFQKGDIAEGYSVSREKKESFPLTVTSAQKNPTAFYLCASSLEGGFTDTQYFGPGTRLTVL.

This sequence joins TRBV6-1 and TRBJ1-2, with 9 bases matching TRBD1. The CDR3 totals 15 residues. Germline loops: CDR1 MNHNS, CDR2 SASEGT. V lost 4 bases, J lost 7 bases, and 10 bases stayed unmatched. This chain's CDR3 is CASSGTLGTGIGYTF. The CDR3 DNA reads TGTGCCAGCAGTGGAACCTTAGGGACAGGGATTGGCTACACCTTC.

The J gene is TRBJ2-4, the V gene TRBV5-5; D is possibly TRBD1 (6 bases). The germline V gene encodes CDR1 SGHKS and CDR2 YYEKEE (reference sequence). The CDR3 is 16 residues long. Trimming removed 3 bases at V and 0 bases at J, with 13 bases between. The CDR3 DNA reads TGTGCCAGCAGCTCTAGACAGGACTTAGCCAAAAACATTCAGTACTTC. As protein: CASSSRQDLAKNIQYF. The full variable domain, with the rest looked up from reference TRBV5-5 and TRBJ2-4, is DAGVTQSPTHLIKTRGQQVTLRCSPISGHKSVSWYQQVLGQGPQFIFQYYEKEERGRGNFPDRFSARQFPNYSSELNVNALLLGDSALYLCASSSRQDLAKNIQYFGAGTRLSVL.

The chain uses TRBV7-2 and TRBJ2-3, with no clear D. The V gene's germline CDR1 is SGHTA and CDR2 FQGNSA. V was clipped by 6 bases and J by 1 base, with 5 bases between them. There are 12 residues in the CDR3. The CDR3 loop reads CASRRGTDTQYF. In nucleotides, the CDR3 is TGTGCCAGCAGGCGAGGCACAGATACGCAGTATTTT.

The CDR3 DNA follows: TGTGCTAGCCGCTACAATCGAACGGGACTACCTCACGAGCAGTACTTC. Its protein product is CASRYNRTGLPHEQYF. V and J are TRBV12-5 and TRBJ2-7; 7 bases match TRBD2. Germline V gene sequence: CDR1 LGHNT, CDR2 FRNRAP. The CDR3 is 16 amino acids. V trimming: 9 bases; J trimming: 5 bases; junction bases outside the gene matches: 19.

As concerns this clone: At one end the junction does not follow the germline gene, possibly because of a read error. The CDR3 DNA reads TGTGCCAGCAGCCAAGTGAGAGGAAACTACGGCTACACCTTC. Translating gives CASSQVRGNYGYTF. This rearrangement joins TRBV14 to TRBJ1-2; D is uncertain. The germline V gene encodes CDR1 SGHDN and CDR2 FVKESK. CDR3 length equals 14 residues.

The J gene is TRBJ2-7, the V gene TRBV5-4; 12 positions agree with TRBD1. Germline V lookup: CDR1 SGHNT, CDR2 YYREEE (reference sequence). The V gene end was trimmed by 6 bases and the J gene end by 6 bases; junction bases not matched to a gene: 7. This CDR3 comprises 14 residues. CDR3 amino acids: CASTLGQGAIEQYF. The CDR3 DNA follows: TGTGCCAGCACCCTGGGACAGGGGGCGATCGAGCAGTACTTC.

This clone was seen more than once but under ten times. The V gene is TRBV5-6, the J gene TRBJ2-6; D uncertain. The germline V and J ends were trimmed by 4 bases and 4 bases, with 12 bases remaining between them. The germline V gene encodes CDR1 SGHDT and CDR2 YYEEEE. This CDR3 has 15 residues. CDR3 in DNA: TGTGCCAGCAGCCCGGGTCACCTCGGGGCCAACGTCCTGACTTTC. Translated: CASSPGHLGANVLTF.

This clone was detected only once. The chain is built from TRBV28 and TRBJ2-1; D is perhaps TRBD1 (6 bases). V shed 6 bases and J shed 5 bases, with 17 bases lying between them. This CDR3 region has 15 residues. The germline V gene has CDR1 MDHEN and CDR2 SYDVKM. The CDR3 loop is CASRPRQANDNEQFF. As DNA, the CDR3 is TGTGCCAGCAGACCTCGACAGGCGAACGACAATGAGCAGTTCTTC.

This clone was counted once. The CDR3 region has the DNA TGTGCCAGCAGCCTATCGGGGGGGACAGGGCTAGAGACCCAGTACTTC. This codes for CASSLSGGTGLETQYF. The V call is TRBV7-9, the J call TRBJ2-5; D may be TRBD1 (9 bases). The CDR3 length is 16 residues. Trimming took off 5 bases at V and 4 bases at J, with 20 bases between the two ends. CDR1 SEHNR and CDR2 FQNEAQ come from the germline V gene (reference sequence).

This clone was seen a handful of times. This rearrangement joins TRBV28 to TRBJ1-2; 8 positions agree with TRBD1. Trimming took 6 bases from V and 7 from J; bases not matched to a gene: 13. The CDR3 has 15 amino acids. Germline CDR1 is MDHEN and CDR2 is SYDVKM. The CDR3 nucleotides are TGTGCCAGCAGCTCCGGGACAGGACGGTGGGCTGGCTACACCTTC. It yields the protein CASSSGTGRWAGYTF.

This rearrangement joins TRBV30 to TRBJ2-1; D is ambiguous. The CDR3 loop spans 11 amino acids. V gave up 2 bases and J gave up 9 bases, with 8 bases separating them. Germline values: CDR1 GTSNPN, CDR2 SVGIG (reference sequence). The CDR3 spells CAWSPPGEQFF. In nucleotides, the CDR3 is TGTGCCTGGAGTCCGCCCGGTGAGCAGTTCTTC.

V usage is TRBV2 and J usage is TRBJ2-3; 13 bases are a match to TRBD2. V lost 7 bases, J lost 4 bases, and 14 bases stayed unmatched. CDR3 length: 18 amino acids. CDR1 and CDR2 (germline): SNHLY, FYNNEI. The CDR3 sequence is CASTRRKTSGRIADTQYF. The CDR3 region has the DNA TGTGCCAGCACCCGAAGAAAGACTAGCGGGAGGATTGCAGATACGCAGTATTTT.

The CDR3 protein is CASSDPQEQYF. CDR3 in DNA: TGTGCCAGCAGCGACCCACAGGAGCAGTACTTC. V and J are TRBV5-6 and TRBJ2-7, with D unresolved. The CDR3 spans 11 residues. Trimming shortened V by 4 bases and J by 7 bases, and 9 bases separated the two germline ends. Germline-derived CDR1 and CDR2 are SGHDT and YYEEEE.

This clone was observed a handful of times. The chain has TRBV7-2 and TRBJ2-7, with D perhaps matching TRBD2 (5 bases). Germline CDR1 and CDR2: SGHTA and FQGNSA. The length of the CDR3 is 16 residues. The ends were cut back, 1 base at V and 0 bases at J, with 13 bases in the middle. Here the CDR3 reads CASSLEGGSNSYEQYF. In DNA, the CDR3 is TGTGCCAGCAGCTTAGAGGGCGGGTCGAACTCCTACGAGCAGTACTTC.